The present TCR beta chain was sequenced within a study of cytomegalovirus exposure and HLA in healthy donors. Study conclusions and caveats: Most TCR sequences were uncommon, yet certain public TCRs appeared in many donors. Some V segments could not be told apart, so they were left out, TRBV6-2 and TRBV6-3 among them.

As to this clone: What it recognizes is unknown.

With V trimmed by 0 bases and J by 7 bases, 2 bases remained unmatched. CDR1 is LNHNV, CDR2 YYDKDF, per germline (reference sequence). The CDR3 length is 14 residues. The PCR was carried out with 60 Vbeta primers and 13 Jbeta primers. TCRdb keeps only in-frame clones here, not all; method: immunoSEQ multiplex PCR. The sample contains 220,000 or so clones, 70% to 80% of which appear only once. What was sequenced was PBMCs. The chain uses TRBV15 and TRBJ2-2; 7 bases align to TRBD2. The sequence derives from a woman in her 30s in good health and CMV-seronegative. The CDR3: CATSREGGIGELFF. CDR3 bases: TGTGCCACCAGCAGAGAGGGAGGGATCGGGGAGCTGTTTTTT.